The 2 T cell receptor beta chains listed next were all sequenced from one sample in a study of blood T cell repertoires in COVID-19. Clones were read by immunoSEQ multiplex PCR, and TCRdb kept only the in-frame ones, dropping some. Found here are more than 300,000 clones, 90% of them singletons; the top ten hold around 4.2%. The sequencing input was PBMCs or T cells enriched from blood (not recorded which). These receptors all come from a woman younger than 45 who had been exposed to COVID-19.

The count of this clone is one. This chain links TRBV4-1 with TRBJ1-5; 7 positions match TRBD1. Germline CDR1 and CDR2: MGHRA and YSYEKL. This CDR3 is 16 amino acids long. Trimming took 3 bases from V and 3 from J; bases not matched to a gene: 8. CDR3 in amino acids: CASSHLAGGTNQPQHF. CDR3 DNA sequence: TGCGCCAGCAGCCACCTTGCAGGGGGTACCAATCAGCCCCAGCATTTT.

The J gene is TRBJ1-1, the V gene TRBV19, with a weak D call TRBD1 (5 bases). Looked up from germline, CDR1 is LNHDA and CDR2 is SQIVND (reference sequence). This CDR3 is built from 15 residues. V shed 1 base and J shed 5 bases, with 14 bases lying between them. The CDR3 loop is CASSIGLLGGTEAFF. The DNA of the CDR3 is TGTGCCAGTAGTATAGGACTCTTGGGGGGAACTGAAGCTTTCTTT.